The sequence of this T cell receptor (beta chain) was determined in a study of vaccination and CD4 T cells after COVID-19. Cultured CD4+ T-cell DNA underwent Oncomine TCR Beta short-read sequencing. TCRdb re-called the PCR reads through MiXCR, storing one row per CDR3 protein. The sample records about 7,000 distinct CDR3 sequences, 50% being singletons. As for treatment: approximately nine-day PBMC culture with coronavirus spike peptide pools or control peptides (ViraFEST assay). An unexposed donor provided the CD4+ T cells, which were collected before the COVID-19 pandemic (2011-2018). Around 2 million PBMCs per well were cultured with approximately 9.9 IU/ml IL-2 and 8.5 to 10 ug/ml peptide pools. The CDR3 is made up of 13 amino acids. Germline lookup yields CDR1 WNHNN and CDR2 SYGVQD (reference sequence). As for this clonotype: Its antigen is not identified. At one boundary the junction diverges from the germline segment, which might be a read error.

This TCR came from a human donor in good health. The chain is built from TRBV10-1 and TRBJ2-1, with D uncertain. The sequenced material came from CD4+ T cells from blood, cultured in vitro. The DNA for the CDR3 is TGCGCCAGCAGTAAGAGCTCCTACAATGGGCAGTTCTTC. The encoded protein is CASSKSSYNGQFF.